The 28 T cell receptor beta chains below come from one sample, sequenced in a study of spatial heterogeneity in lung cancer. TCRdb processed the 5' RACE reads anew with MiXCR; each CDR3 protein has one entry. Altogether 20,000 to 30,000 distinct CDR3 sequences are present, roughly 13% being singletons, with the ten largest covering about 25%. Time point indicated: sample taken at primary tumor resection. Whole RNA obtained from tumor, nontumor lung or frozen PBMC underwent sequencing without sorting. Specimen: PBMCs, collected at surgery. The receptors come from a female donor with early-stage non-small cell lung cancer.

This clonotype was found many times. The rearrangement uses TRBV6-2 or TRBV6-3 and TRBJ1-1, with a tentative D call TRBD1 (5 bases). The CDR3 is made up of 14 amino acids. Germline V gene data show CDR1 as MNHEY and CDR2 as SVGEGT. With 2 bases removed from V and 4 bases from J, the gap between germline ends came to 11 bases. The CDR3 coding sequence is TGTGCCAGCAGTTACGCAGGGTTGAGCACTGAAGCTTTCTTT. Residues: CASSYAGLSTEAFF.

This clonotype was detected many times. The V and J genes are TRBV12-3 or TRBV12-4 and TRBJ2-5, with 11 bases lining up with TRBD1. Germline trimming cut 4 bases from V and 5 bases from J; bases unmatched to any gene: 9. CDR3 length: 16 amino acids. The CDR3 sequence is CASSWKSRDRGETQYF. CDR3 bases: TGTGCCAGCAGTTGGAAGTCCCGGGACAGGGGGGAGACCCAGTACTTC.

This chain connects TRBV20-1 to TRBJ1-5, with TRBD1 as a possible D gene (5 bases). The CDR3 has 17 residues. V was shortened by 4 bases and J by 2 bases, with 21 bases between the two germline ends. Germline CDR1 is DFQATT and CDR2 is SNEGSKA (reference sequence). The CDR3: CSATPGTGRSGNQPQHF. The CDR3 DNA is TGCAGTGCTACGCCCGGGACCGGCAGGTCGGGCAATCAGCCCCAGCATTTT.

This clonotype came up many times. J is TRBJ2-5 and V is TRBV4-3; D gene uncertain. V dropped 2 bases and J dropped 3 bases, with 7 bases sitting between them. The germline CDR1 and CDR2 sequences are LGHNA and YSLEER. The CDR3 contains 13 residues. CDR3 sequence: CASSQRSEETQYF. The CDR3, as DNA: TGCGCCAGCAGCCAACGCAGCGAAGAGACCCAGTACTTC.

This clonotype was counted ten times or more. The chain has TRBV10-3 and TRBJ1-3, with TRBD1 as a possible D gene (6 bases). The CDR3 extends over 14 amino acids. The ends were cut back, 6 bases at V and 0 bases at J, with 9 bases in the middle. Germline assignment: CDR1 ENHRY and CDR2 SYGVKD. CDR3 region: CAIRTGGSGNTIYF. CDR3 DNA: TGTGCCATCAGGACAGGAGGCTCTGGAAACACCATATATTTT.

The V and J genes are TRBV27 and TRBJ2-3; no clear D. The CDR3 covers 13 residues. Looked up from germline, CDR1 is MNHEY and CDR2 is SMNVEV (reference sequence). Trimming shortened V by 3 bases and J by 6 bases, and 10 bases separated the two germline ends. CDR3 in amino acids: CASSFGSEDTQYF. In DNA, the CDR3 is TGTGCCAGCAGTTTCGGTTCCGAGGATACGCAGTATTTT.

The CDR3 DNA follows: TGCAGTGCTAGAGTGAGGGAGTTAGATGAGCAGTTCTTC. Translated, it gives CSARVRELDEQFF. The gene calls are TRBV20-1 and TRBJ2-1, with D possibly matching TRBD2 (5 bases). The V and J ends lost 1 base and 8 bases respectively, with 12 bases between them. CDR1 DFQATT and CDR2 SNEGSKA come from the germline V gene (reference sequence). This CDR3 comprises 13 residues.

The rearrangement joins TRBV3-1 to TRBJ2-7, with TRBD2 matching 11 bases. Germline CDR1 reads LGHDT; CDR2 reads YNNKEL (reference sequence). V was pared by 4 bases and J by 1 base, with 15 bases of the junction left unmatched. The CDR3 has 19 residues. CDR3 sequence reads: CASSPALFPLAGASYEQYF. The CDR3 nucleotides read TGTGCCAGCAGCCCCGCCCTCTTTCCACTAGCGGGAGCTTCCTACGAGCAGTACTTC.

The sample holds a few counts of this clonotype. This chain joins TRBV7-9 and TRBJ2-7, with D uncertain. V was shortened by 4 bases and J by 3 bases, with 10 bases between the two germline ends. The V gene's germline CDR1 is SEHNR and CDR2 FQNEAQ (reference sequence). This CDR3 contains 13 residues. CDR3 amino acids: CASSSDTNYEQYV. CDR3 DNA: TGTGCCAGCAGCTCTGACACGAACTACGAGCAGTACGTC.

The chain carries TRBV3-1 and TRBJ2-1; D is ambiguous. The CDR3 is made up of 17 amino acids. Looked up from germline, CDR1 is LGHDT and CDR2 is YNNKEL (reference sequence). Between the trimmed V and J ends, which lost 0 bases and 7 bases, there was a span of 19 bases. The CDR3 coding sequence is TGTGCCAGCAGCCAAGACTTTCCTAGACGAGATGGTAATGAGCAGTTCTTC. It specifies CASSQDFPRRDGNEQFF.

This clonotype has a count of ten or more. V is TRBV10-3 and J is TRBJ1-1; D unresolved. The V end was cut by 0 bases, the J end by 6 bases, with 5 bases between. CDR1 is ENHRY, CDR2 SYGVKD, per germline. The CDR3 contains 12 residues. Here the CDR3 DNA reads TGTGCCATCAGTGAGTCACGGTCTGAAGCTTTCTTT. Protein product: CAISESRSEAFF.

This clonotype was detected a few times. The rearrangement links TRBV10-3 to TRBJ1-6; D unclear. The CDR3 sequence is 13 residues long. The germline V gene encodes CDR1 ENHRY and CDR2 SYGVKD. Trimming removed 0 bases at V and 7 bases at J, with 4 bases between. Here the CDR3 DNA reads TGTGCCATCAGTGAGTCCTGGAATTCACCCCTCCACTTT. Amino acid sequence: CAISESWNSPLHF.

V gene TRBV4-1 combines with J gene TRBJ1-6, with D perhaps TRBD1 (5 bases). CDR1 is MGHRA, CDR2 YSYEKL, per germline. Deletions cut 0 bases from V and 5 bases from J, with 8 bases between. There are 15 residues in the CDR3. Written as DNA, the CDR3 is TGCGCCAGCAGCCAAGAGGGGGGGAATAATTCACCCCTCCACTTT. The encoded protein is CASSQEGGNNSPLHF.

This clonotype was observed at least ten times. Germline is not matched at one junction end, which may reflect a read error. The V gene is TRBV6-2 or TRBV6-3, the J gene TRBJ1-1, with D possibly matching TRBD1 (5 bases). In germline, CDR1 is MNHEY, CDR2 SVGEGT. The CDR3 contains 13 residues. This CDR3 is CASSRFEGTEVFF. The CDR3 nucleotides read TGTGCCAGCAGCCGGTTCGAGGGGACTGAAGTTTTCTTT.

This clonotype has at least ten counts. The V gene is TRBV5-6, the J gene TRBJ2-3; 7 bases are shared with TRBD2. J lost 2 bases, V lost 0 bases, and 0 bases had no gene match. The germline CDR1 and CDR2 sequences are SGHDT and YYEEEE. The CDR3 has 14 amino acids. CDR3 DNA sequence: TGTGCCAGCAGCTTGGGGGACTACACAGATACGCAGTATTTT. Its protein product is CASSLGDYTDTQYF.

This clonotype came up many times. The V call is TRBV12-3 or TRBV12-4, the J call TRBJ2-1; 8 nucleotides match TRBD2. V was pared by 6 bases and J by 8 bases, with 12 bases of the junction left unmatched. The CDR3 has 15 residues. CDR3 region: CASRGLVGSSHEQFF. The CDR3 DNA is TGTGCCAGCAGGGGACTAGTCGGATCGAGCCATGAGCAGTTCTTC.

A single count supports this clonotype. Mismatch with germline at one junction end may stem from a read error. V gene TRBV14 combines with J gene TRBJ1-6, with 8 nucleotides matching TRBD1. The CDR3 is 16 residues long. Per germline, CDR1 SGHDN and CDR2 FVKESK. The CDR3 sequence: CASSHGGQGPNSPLNF. The CDR3 DNA reads as TGTGCCAGCAGCCACGGAGGACAGGGTCCAAATTCACCCCTCAACTTT.

This clonotype was observed at least ten times. V and J are TRBV24-1 and TRBJ2-3; tentatively, D is TRBD2 (5 bases). CDR1 is KGHDR and CDR2 is SFDVKD in the germline V gene. Trimming removed 9 bases at V and 6 bases at J, with 12 bases between. CDR3 length equals 12 residues. The CDR3 sequence: CATGDYTDTQYF. CDR3 nucleotide sequence: TGTGCCACCGGCGACTATACGGATACGCAGTATTTT.

This clonotype has a count of ten or more. The chain uses TRBV20-1 and TRBJ2-5; D remains ambiguous. From germline, CDR1 is DFQATT and CDR2 SNEGSKA (reference sequence). The CDR3 totals 13 residues. The chain's CDR3 is CSPPRTTQETQYF. The CDR3 region has the DNA TGCAGCCCACCCCGGACGACGCAAGAGACCCAGTACTTC.

This clonotype was seen repeatedly, ten times or more. The chain combines TRBV9 with TRBJ2-5; no firm D call. Trimming removed 0 bases from V and 2 bases from J, with 8 bases in between. The CDR3 sequence is 14 residues long. Germline CDR1 is SGDLS and CDR2 is YYNGEE. The CDR3 region has the DNA TGTGCCAGCAGCGTAGACCAGACTCAAGAGACCCAGTACTTC. It is translated as CASSVDQTQETQYF.

This clonotype was seen at least ten times. The chain couples TRBV12-3 or TRBV12-4 to TRBJ2-3, with D hard to call. CDR3 length: 11 residues. Trimming left V 8 bases short and J 4 bases short, with 7 bases between. CDR3 sequence reads: CASGYPDTQYF. In DNA form, the CDR3 reads TGTGCCAGCGGATACCCAGATACGCAGTATTTT.

This clonotype was detected many times. The rearrangement uses TRBV18 and TRBJ2-1; TRBD2 agrees at 14 bases. Germline CDR1 reads KGHSH; CDR2 reads LQKENI. This CDR3 is 18 amino acids long. After removal of 3 bases from V and 8 bases from J, the junction contained 12 bases not matched to a gene. The CDR3 coding sequence is TGTGCCAGCTCACCGACTAGCGGGAGGGCCTCCCAACTGGATGAGCAGTTCTTC. Residues: CASSPTSGRASQLDEQFF.

This clonotype was seen ten or more times. The chain has TRBV13 and TRBJ2-1; the match to TRBD2 covers 11 bases. With 5 bases clipped from V and 6 bases from J, the junction kept 9 bases outside the gene matches. CDR1 and CDR2 from the germline V gene are PRHDT and FYEKMQ (reference sequence). The CDR3 consists of 16 residues. The CDR3 sequence: CASSPYDLAGGNEQFF. CDR3 bases: TGTGCCAGCAGCCCGTACGATCTAGCGGGGGGCAATGAGCAGTTCTTC.

This clonotype came up a few times. The chain couples TRBV20-1 to TRBJ2-7; tentatively, D is TRBD1 or TRBD2 (5 bases each). Germline values: CDR1 DFQATT, CDR2 SNEGSKA (reference sequence). This CDR3 is built from 13 residues. The ends were cut back, 5 bases at V and 2 bases at J, with 13 bases in the middle. CDR3 residues: CSALGTEAYEQYF. The CDR3 DNA follows: TGCAGTGCTCTTGGGACGGAAGCCTACGAGCAGTACTTC.

The chain links TRBV7-9 to TRBJ2-4; possible D gene TRBD1, 6 bases. The germline gives CDR1 SEHNR, CDR2 FQNEAQ (reference sequence). Trimming pared 1 base from V and 6 bases from J, leaving 13 bases between. The CDR3 has 15 residues. CDR3: CASSLGAGDVNIQYF. The CDR3 DNA sequence: TGTGCCAGCAGCTTAGGCGCAGGGGACGTAAACATTCAGTACTTC. Filled out from reference TRBV7-9 and TRBJ2-4, the complete variable domain reads DTGVSQNPRHKITKRGQNVTFRCDPISEHNRLYWYRQTLGQGPEFLTYFQNEAQLEKSRLLSDRFSAERPKGSFSTLEIQRTEQGDSAMYLCASSLGAGDVNIQYFGAGTRLSVL.

A few counts support this clonotype. The V and J genes are TRBV28 and TRBJ2-7; D remains unclear. Trimming pared 4 bases from V and 3 bases from J, leaving 10 bases between. Germline V gene data show CDR1 as MDHEN and CDR2 as SYDVKM. CDR3 size: 13 residues. DNA for the CDR3: TGTGCCAGCAGTTGGCTACCAGGCTACGAGCAGTACTTC. It translates to CASSWLPGYEQYF.

This clonotype came up many times. CDR3 nucleotides: TGTGCCAGCACCGTGGTAAGGGATACGCAGTATTTT. The encoded protein is CASTVVRDTQYF. The chain combines TRBV2 with TRBJ2-3, with D uncertain. Trimming cost V 7 bases and J 6 bases, with 11 bases left between them. From germline, CDR1 is SNHLY and CDR2 FYNNEI. The CDR3 has 12 residues.

This clonotype was seen ten or more times. CDR3 in amino acids: CATETTRPPPDTQYF. As DNA, the CDR3 is TGTGCCACCGAAACTACTAGGCCGCCGCCAGATACGCAGTATTTT. This chain links TRBV27 with TRBJ2-3; possibly TRBD2 for D (5 bases). Germline lookup yields CDR1 MNHEY and CDR2 SMNVEV (reference sequence). The CDR3 length is 15 residues. With 10 bases removed from V and 4 bases from J, the gap between germline ends came to 21 bases.